This passage covers 4 T cell receptor beta chains from one sample sequenced in a study of sequential checkpoint blockade in melanoma. Treatment here: randomized to nivolumab then ipilimumab (arm A) or the reverse (arm B). Data came from immunoSEQ multiplex PCR; TCRdb stores just in-frame clones and leaves some out. In the table there are 750 to 1,000 clones, 19% of which are singletons. The sequencing used tumor tissue (inferred from file names), collected from a patient given nivolumab and ipilimumab in sequence. These receptors all stem from a human donor with melanoma.

The chain combines TRBV28 with TRBJ1-3, with D perhaps matching TRBD1 (5 bases). V was pared by 8 bases and J by 4 bases, with 18 bases between. CDR3 length: 15 residues. The V gene's germline CDR1 is MDHEN and CDR2 SYDVKM. The CDR3 loop reads CASWGRQGAGNTIYF. CDR3 DNA: TGTGCCAGCTGGGGACGTCAGGGAGCCGGAAACACCATATATTTT.

This rearrangement joins TRBV19 to TRBJ2-2; TRBD1 aligns across 7 bases. CDR3 length: 12 residues. With V trimmed by 4 bases and J by 7 bases, 0 bases remained unmatched. CDR1 and CDR2 (germline): LNHDA, SQIVND (reference sequence). CDR3 protein: CASSRQGGELFF. DNA for the CDR3: TGTGCCAGTAGTAGACAGGGCGGGGAGCTGTTTTTT.

V is TRBV19 and J is TRBJ2-7, with 9 bases identical to TRBD2. V lost 8 bases to trimming and J lost 7 bases; unmatched junction nucleotides: 15. There are 15 residues in the CDR3. Germline V gene sequence: CDR1 LNHDA, CDR2 SQIVND (reference sequence). The CDR3 DNA follows: TGTGCCAGTTCAAAGGGTAGCGGGAGACCTAGGGAGCAGTACTTC. Protein product: CASSKGSGRPREQYF.

This clone is labeled large. The rearrangement joins TRBV11-3 to TRBJ2-5; D not resolved. CDR3 length: 14 residues. The V and J ends lost 3 bases and 2 bases respectively, with 10 bases between them. CDR1 is SGHNT, CDR2 YENEEA, per germline. In DNA, the CDR3 is TGTGCCAGCAGCTTGGTTGCGATACAAGAGACCCAGTACTTC. Protein product: CASSLVAIQETQYF.